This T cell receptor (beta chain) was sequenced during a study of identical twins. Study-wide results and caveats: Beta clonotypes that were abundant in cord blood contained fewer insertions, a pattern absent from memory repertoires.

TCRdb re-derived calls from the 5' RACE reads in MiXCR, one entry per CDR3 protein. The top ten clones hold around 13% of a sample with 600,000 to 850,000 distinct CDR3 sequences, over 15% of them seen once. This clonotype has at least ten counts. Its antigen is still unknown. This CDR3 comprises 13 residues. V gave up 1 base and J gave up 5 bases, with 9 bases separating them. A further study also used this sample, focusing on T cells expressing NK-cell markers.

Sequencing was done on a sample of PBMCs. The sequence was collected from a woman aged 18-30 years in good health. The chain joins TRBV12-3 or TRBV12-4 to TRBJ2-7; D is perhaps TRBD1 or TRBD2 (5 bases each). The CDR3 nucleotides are TGTGCCAGCAGTTTAGGGCAGGGAGACGAGCAGTACTTC. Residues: CASSLGQGDEQYF.